The T cell receptor beta chain described here comes from a study of blood T cells in healthy people across ages. A sample-barcoded 5' primer and a J-beta primer mix were used in a second PCR of about 7 to 12 cycles. Tags on each cDNA molecule came from a template-switch adaptor with 12 random nucleotides. One entry per CDR3 protein results from TCRdb running MiXCR on the 5' RACE reads. Of almost 800,000 distinct CDR3 sequences listed, roughly 50% were seen once; the top ten hold roughly 20%. This CDR3 has 16 residues. CDR1 SGHRS and CDR2 YFSETQ come from the germline V gene. J lost 4 bases, V lost 3 bases, and 10 bases had no gene match. This clonotype came up once. Isolating PBMCs gave at least 6.5 million of these cells per sample.

This sequence was found in a man aged 25-45 years in good health. V gene TRBV5-1 combines with J gene TRBJ2-1, with TRBD1 matching over 7 bases. Sequencing used blood. This CDR3 reads CASSSYRGQVYNEQFF. CDR3 bases: TGCGCCAGCAGCTCCTACAGGGGTCAGGTTTACAATGAGCAGTTCTTC.